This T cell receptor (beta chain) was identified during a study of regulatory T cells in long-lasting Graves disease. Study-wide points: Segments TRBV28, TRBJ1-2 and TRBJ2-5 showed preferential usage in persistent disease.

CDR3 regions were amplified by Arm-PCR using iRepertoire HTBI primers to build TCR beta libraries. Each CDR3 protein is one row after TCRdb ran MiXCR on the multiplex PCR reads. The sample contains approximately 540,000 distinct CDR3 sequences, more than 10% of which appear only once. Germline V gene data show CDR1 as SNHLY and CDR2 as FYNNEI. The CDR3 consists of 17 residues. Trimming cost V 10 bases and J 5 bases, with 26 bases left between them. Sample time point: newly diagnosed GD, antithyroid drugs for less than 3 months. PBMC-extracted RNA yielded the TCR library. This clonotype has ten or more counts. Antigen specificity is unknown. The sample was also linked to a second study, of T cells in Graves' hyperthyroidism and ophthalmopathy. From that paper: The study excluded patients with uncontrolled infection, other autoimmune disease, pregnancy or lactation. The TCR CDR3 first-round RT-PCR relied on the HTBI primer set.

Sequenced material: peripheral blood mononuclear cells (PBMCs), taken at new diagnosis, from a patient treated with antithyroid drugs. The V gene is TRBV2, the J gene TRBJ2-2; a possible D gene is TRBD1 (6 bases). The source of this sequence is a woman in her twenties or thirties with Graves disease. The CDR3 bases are TGTGCCACTCTTACTTTCGGGACAAGATCGTCGACCGGGGAGCTGTTTTTT. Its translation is CATLTFGTRSSTGELFF.